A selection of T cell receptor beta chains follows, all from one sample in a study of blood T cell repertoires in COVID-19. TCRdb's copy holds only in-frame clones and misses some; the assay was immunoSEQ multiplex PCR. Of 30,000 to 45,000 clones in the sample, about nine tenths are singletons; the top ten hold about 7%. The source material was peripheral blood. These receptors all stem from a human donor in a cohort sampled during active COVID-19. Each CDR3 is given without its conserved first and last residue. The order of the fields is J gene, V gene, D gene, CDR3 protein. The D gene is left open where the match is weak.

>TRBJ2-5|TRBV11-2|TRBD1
ASSLEQGWMQETQY
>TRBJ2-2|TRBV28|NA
ASSWNTGELF
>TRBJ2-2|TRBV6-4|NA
ASSAGGAGELF
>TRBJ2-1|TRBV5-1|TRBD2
ASSLARREPGYEQF
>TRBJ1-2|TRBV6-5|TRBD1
ASSYIPGQGYGYT
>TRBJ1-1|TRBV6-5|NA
ASSQGSAEAF
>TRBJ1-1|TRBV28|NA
ASSLSGNTEAF
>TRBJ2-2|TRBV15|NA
ATSRTAARGNTGELF
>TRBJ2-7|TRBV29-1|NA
SVRSSYEQY
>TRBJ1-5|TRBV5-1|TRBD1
ASSLTGDWEPQH
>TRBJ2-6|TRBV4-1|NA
ASSQDGAGLVSGANVLT
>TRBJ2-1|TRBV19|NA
ASSSIAMNNEQF
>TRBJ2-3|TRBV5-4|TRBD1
ASSLEFRTGDTDTQY
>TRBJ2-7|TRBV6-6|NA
ASSLAAASYEQY
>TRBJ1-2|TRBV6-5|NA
ASSYRQGHSYT
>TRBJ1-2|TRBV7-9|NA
ASSPSLGAVANYGYT